This TCR beta chain was sequenced for a study of T cells in Graves' hyperthyroidism and ophthalmopathy. Initially, at the first diagnosis of hyperthyroidism and before any ophthalmopathy symptoms, blood was sampled. Researchers amplified the TCR beta CDR3 regions from RNA transcripts. Researchers ran a first-round RT-PCR on the TCR CDR3 using the HTBI primer set. TCRdb called the multiplex PCR reads again in MiXCR, with one record for every CDR3 protein. The data contain fewer than 450,000 distinct CDR3 sequences, about 17% of them singletons. CDR1 and CDR2 from the germline V gene are MDHEN and SYDVKM. Trimming at V came to 6 bases and at J to 6 bases, leaving 7 bases not matched to a gene. The CDR3 totals 14 residues. This clonotype was detected ten times or more.

This chain links TRBV28 with TRBJ2-2; 7 nucleotides agree with TRBD1. This TCR was recovered from a woman in her 30s with Graves' hyperthyroidism that later progressed to Graves' ophthalmopathy. Sequencing used blood. The CDR3, as DNA: TGTGCCAGCAGGAGACAGGGAGACGCCGGGGAGCTGTTTTTT. This gives the protein CASRRQGDAGELFF.